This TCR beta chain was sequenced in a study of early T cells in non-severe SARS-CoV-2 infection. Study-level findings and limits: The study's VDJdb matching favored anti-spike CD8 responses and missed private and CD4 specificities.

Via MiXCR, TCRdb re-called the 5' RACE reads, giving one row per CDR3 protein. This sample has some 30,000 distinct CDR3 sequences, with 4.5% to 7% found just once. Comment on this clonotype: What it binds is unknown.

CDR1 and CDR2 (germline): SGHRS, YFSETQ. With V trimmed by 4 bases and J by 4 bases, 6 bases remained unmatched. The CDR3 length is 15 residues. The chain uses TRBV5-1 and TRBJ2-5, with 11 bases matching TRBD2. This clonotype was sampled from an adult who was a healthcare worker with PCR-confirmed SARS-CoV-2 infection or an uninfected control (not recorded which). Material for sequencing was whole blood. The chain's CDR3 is CASSPSGTSGETQYF. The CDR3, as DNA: TGCGCCAGCAGCCCTTCCGGGACTAGCGGAGAGACCCAGTACTTC.